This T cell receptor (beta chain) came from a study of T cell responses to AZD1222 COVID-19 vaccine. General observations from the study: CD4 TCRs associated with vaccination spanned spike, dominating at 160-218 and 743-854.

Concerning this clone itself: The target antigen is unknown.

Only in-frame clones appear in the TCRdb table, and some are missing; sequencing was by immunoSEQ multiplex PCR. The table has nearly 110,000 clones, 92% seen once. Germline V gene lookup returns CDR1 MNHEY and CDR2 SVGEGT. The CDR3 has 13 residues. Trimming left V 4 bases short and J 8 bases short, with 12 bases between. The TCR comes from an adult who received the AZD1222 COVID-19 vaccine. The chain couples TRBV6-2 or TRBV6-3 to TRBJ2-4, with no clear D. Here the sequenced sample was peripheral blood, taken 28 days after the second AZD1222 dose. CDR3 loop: CASSWRIRDIQYF. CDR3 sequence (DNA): TGTGCCAGCAGTTGGCGAATAAGGGACATTCAGTACTTC.